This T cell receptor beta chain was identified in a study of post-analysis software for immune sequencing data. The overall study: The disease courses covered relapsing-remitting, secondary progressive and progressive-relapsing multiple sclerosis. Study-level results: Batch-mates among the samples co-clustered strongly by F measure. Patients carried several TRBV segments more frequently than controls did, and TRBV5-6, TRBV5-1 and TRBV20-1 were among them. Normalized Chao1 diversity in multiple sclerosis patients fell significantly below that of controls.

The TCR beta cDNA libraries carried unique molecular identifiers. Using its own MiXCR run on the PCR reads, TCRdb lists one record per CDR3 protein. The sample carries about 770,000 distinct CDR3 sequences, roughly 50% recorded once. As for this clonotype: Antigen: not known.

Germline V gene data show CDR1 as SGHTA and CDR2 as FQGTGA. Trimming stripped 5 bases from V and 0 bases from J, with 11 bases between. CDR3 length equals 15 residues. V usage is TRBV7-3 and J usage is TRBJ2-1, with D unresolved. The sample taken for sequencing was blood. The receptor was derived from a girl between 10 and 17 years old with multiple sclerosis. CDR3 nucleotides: TGTGCCAGCAGCCTGAAGCTTGGCTCCTACAATGAGCAGTTCTTC. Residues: CASSLKLGSYNEQFF.